These T cell receptor beta chains were read from a single sample in a study of radiotherapy plus CTLA-4 blockade in lung cancer. Assay used: immunoSEQ multiplex PCR; TCRdb lists only in-frame clones, some missing. The top ten clones hold 3.5% of a sample with about 45,000 clones, 55% to 80% of them seen once. The specimen was peripheral blood, collected from a patient treated with radiotherapy plus ipilimumab. These receptors originate from a human donor with non-small cell lung cancer who had a complete response to radiotherapy plus ipilimumab. The CDR3 runs from the conserved cysteine through the conserved F or W. The order of the fields is CDR3 protein, CDR3 DNA, D gene, clone size, V gene, J gene. D genes are given only for firm matches. Only part of the rows carry a size: once, few, many, or a class if the clone is expanded.

CDR3: CASSDNRLVGETQYF
DNA: TGTGCCAGCAGTGATAATCGCTTGGTCGGAGAGACCCAGTACTTC
D: -
size: -
V: TRBV2
J: TRBJ2-5

CDR3: CASSLGSNTEAFF
DNA: TGTGCCAGCAGTTTAGGGAGCAACACTGAAGCTTTCTTT
D: -
size: -
V: TRBV27
J: TRBJ1-1

CDR3: CASSLKGANGELFF
DNA: TGTGCCAGCAGTCTAAAGGGGGCGAACGGGGAGCTGTTTTTT
D: TRBD1
size: once
V: TRBV5-4
J: TRBJ2-2

CDR3: CASSSSGGTYNEQFF
DNA: TGTGCCAGCAGTTCTAGCGGGGGGACCTACAATGAGCAGTTCTTC
D: TRBD2
size: -
V: TRBV2
J: TRBJ2-1

CDR3: CASSLEGHHNEQFF
DNA: TGCGCCAGCAGCTTGGAGGGACACCACAATGAGCAGTTCTTC
D: -
size: -
V: TRBV5-1
J: TRBJ2-1

CDR3: CASSLALRGYSTDTQYF
DNA: TGTGCCAGCAGCTTAGCGTTAAGGGGATACAGCACAGATACGCAGTATTTT
D: -
size: -
V: TRBV7-2
J: TRBJ2-3

CDR3: CASSVKTENTEAFF
DNA: TGTGCCAGTAGTGTCAAGACAGAGAACACTGAAGCTTTCTTT
D: -
size: -
V: TRBV19
J: TRBJ1-1

CDR3: CSARSGNTIYF
DNA: TGCAGTGCCCGCTCTGGAAACACCATATATTTT
D: -
size: -
V: TRBV20-1
J: TRBJ1-3

CDR3: CASSLGLGPDTQYF
DNA: TGTGCCAGCAGCTTGGGACTAGGGCCAGATACGCAGTATTTT
D: -
size: -
V: TRBV5-4
J: TRBJ2-3

CDR3: CASSYWDTDNEQFF
DNA: TGTGCCAGCAGCTATTGGGACACTGACAATGAGCAGTTCTTC
D: -
size: -
V: TRBV7-8
J: TRBJ2-1

CDR3: CASSIIRGYEQYF
DNA: TGCGCCAGCAGCATTATCAGGGGGTACGAGCAGTACTTC
D: TRBD1
size: -
V: TRBV5-1
J: TRBJ2-7